Included here is one T cell receptor (beta chain) sequence, with context. These data are taken from a study of blood T cell repertoires in COVID-19. This CDR3 comprises 15 residues. TCRdb's copy holds only in-frame clones and misses some; the assay was immunoSEQ multiplex PCR. The table records around 400,000 clones, roughly four fifths of them present only once. J is TRBJ2-5 and V is TRBV21-1; TRBD1 is taken as the D call from the table, unchecked against the DNA. TRBV21-1 is designated a pseudogene. The sequence came from a woman aged 45-65 years who had recovered from COVID-19. Sequenced sample: PBMCs or T cells enriched from blood (not recorded which). CDR3 nucleotides: TGTGCCAGCAGCAAAGCTGACAGGGTCCGGGAGACCCAGTACTTC. Its protein product is CASSKADRVRETQYF.